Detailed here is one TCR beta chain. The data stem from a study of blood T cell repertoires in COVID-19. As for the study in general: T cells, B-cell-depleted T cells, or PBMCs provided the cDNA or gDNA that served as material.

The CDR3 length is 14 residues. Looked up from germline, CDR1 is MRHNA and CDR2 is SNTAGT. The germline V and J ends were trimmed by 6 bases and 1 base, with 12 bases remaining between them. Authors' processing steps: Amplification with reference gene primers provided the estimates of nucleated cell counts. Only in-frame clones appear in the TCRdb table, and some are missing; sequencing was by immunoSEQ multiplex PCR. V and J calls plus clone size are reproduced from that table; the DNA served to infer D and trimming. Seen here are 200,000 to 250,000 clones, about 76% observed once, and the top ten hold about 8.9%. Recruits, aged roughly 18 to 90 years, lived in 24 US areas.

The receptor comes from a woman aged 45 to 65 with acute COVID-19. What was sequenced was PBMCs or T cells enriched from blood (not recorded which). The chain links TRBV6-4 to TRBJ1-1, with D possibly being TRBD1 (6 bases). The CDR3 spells CASRKDRANTEAFF. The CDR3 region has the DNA TGTGCCAGCAGGAAGGACAGAGCGAACACTGAAGCTTTCTTT.